A single sample gave rise to the 21 T cell receptor beta chains below, sequenced in a study of T-cell memory formation after mild COVID-19. TCRdb reprocessed the 5' RACE reads via MiXCR and lists one record per CDR3 protein. The table lists 450,000 to 650,000 distinct CDR3 sequences, about 22% of them singletons. Sequencing was done on a sample of PBMCs or a T cell subset sorted from them (not recorded which). These receptors came from an adult woman who had mild COVID-19 (a few samples of this study predate the infection). Cell type and time point are not known.

The rearrangement joins TRBV5-1 to TRBJ2-5; 8 bases map to TRBD1. The J segment lost 5 bases and the V segment lost 4 bases, leaving 7 bases of the junction unmatched. CDR1 and CDR2 (germline): SGHRS, YFSETQ. CDR3 length: 14 residues. Here the CDR3 DNA reads TGCGCCAGCAGCAGACAGGGGTATGAGGAGACCCAGTACTTC. Translated, it gives CASSRQGYEETQYF.

The chain links TRBV12-3 or TRBV12-4 to TRBJ1-2; no clear D gene. V was shortened by 6 bases and J by 8 bases, with 13 bases between the two germline ends. This CDR3 has 12 amino acids. The CDR3 spells CASSSPGVGYTF. In DNA, the CDR3 is TGTGCCAGCAGCAGTCCAGGCGTAGGCTACACCTTC.

The chain has TRBV6-5 and TRBJ1-2; unclear D gene. V dropped 4 bases and J dropped 8 bases, with 17 bases sitting between them. The CDR3 length is 14 residues. The germline gives CDR1 MNHEY, CDR2 SVGAGI. The chain's CDR3 is CASSLGSAFIGYTF. CDR3 bases: TGTGCCAGCAGTTTGGGGAGTGCTTTCATCGGCTACACCTTC.

In its sample, this clonotype was seen a few times. The chain uses TRBV6-5 and TRBJ1-5; tentatively, D is TRBD1 (6 bases). This CDR3 is 16 amino acids long. V was shortened by 5 bases and J by 0 bases, with 14 bases between the two germline ends. Per germline, CDR1 MNHEY and CDR2 SVGAGI. The CDR3 region is CASSTTWGASNQPQHF. The CDR3 DNA reads TGTGCCAGCAGTACCACATGGGGGGCTAGCAATCAGCCCCAGCATTTT.

This clonotype was detected a few times. The chain combines TRBV19 with TRBJ2-7; D perhaps matches TRBD2 (7 bases). Deletions cut 2 bases from V and 3 bases from J, with 14 bases between. The CDR3 sequence is 15 residues long. In germline, CDR1 is LNHDA, CDR2 SQIVND (reference sequence). The CDR3, as DNA: TGTGCCAGTAGTATATTGGGGGGGGACAACTACGAGCAGTACTTC. Its translation: CASSILGGDNYEQYF.

This chain connects TRBV30 to TRBJ1-2; unclear D gene. Germline V lookup: CDR1 GTSNPN, CDR2 SVGIG (reference sequence). Trimming removed 2 bases at V and 4 bases at J, with 5 bases between. The CDR3 is 11 amino acids. CDR3 loop: CAWSSRYGYTF. CDR3 coding DNA: TGTGCCTGGAGTTCACGCTATGGCTACACCTTC.

This clonotype turned up a few times. This chain connects TRBV20-1 to TRBJ2-7; 12 nucleotides align to TRBD2. Germline CDR1 and CDR2: DFQATT and SNEGSKA (reference sequence). Trimming cost V 6 bases and J 2 bases; bases outside gene matches: 17. The CDR3 covers 18 residues. As DNA, the CDR3 is TGCAGTGCGTCCTCCGGGACTAGCGGGCACAGCAATGCCTACGAGCAGTACTTC. This sequence encodes CSASSGTSGHSNAYEQYF.

The sample holds a few counts of this clonotype. The gene calls are TRBV5-1 and TRBJ2-7; TRBD1 matches 7 bases. V was clipped by 0 bases and J by 0 bases; unmatched bases: 9. Germline V gene data show CDR1 as SGHRS and CDR2 as YFSETQ. This CDR3 is 17 amino acids long. CDR3 residues: CASSLDRRAGGSYEQYF. In nucleotides, the CDR3 is TGCGCCAGCAGCTTGGACCGGCGGGCAGGGGGCTCCTACGAGCAGTACTTC.

This clonotype occurred a few times. The chain couples TRBV7-2 to TRBJ2-3; a weak D match, TRBD1 (6 bases). The CDR3 contains 15 residues. CDR1 is SGHTA, CDR2 FQGNSA, per germline. V gave up 6 bases and J gave up 2 bases, with 15 bases separating them. The CDR3 protein is CASRGWTASTDTQYF. The CDR3 nucleotides read TGTGCCAGCAGGGGGTGGACAGCTTCCACAGATACGCAGTATTTT.

The chain is built from TRBV19 and TRBJ2-2; 10 nucleotides align to TRBD1. CDR1 and CDR2 (germline): LNHDA, SQIVND (reference sequence). The CDR3 totals 17 residues. After removal of 8 bases from V and 2 bases from J, the junction contained 11 bases not matched to a gene. The CDR3 nucleotides read TGTGCCAGTCACTCCTTCGGGGACAGGGGTAACACCGGGGAGCTGTTTTTT. This sequence encodes CASHSFGDRGNTGELFF.

This clonotype has just a few counts. The CDR3 spells CASSQDVFSGELFF. The DNA for the CDR3 is TGTGCCAGCAGCCAAGACGTTTTTTCCGGGGAGCTGTTTTTT. The rearrangement joins TRBV14 to TRBJ2-2, with D unclear. Between the trimmed V and J ends, which lost 0 bases and 6 bases, there was a span of 8 bases. Per germline, CDR1 SGHDN and CDR2 FVKESK. The CDR3 spans 14 residues.

A single count supports this clonotype. In DNA form, the CDR3 reads TGCGCCAGCAGCCCATCTATCCCCCTCGGCTACGAGCAGTACTTC. Its protein product is CASSPSIPLGYEQYF. The gene calls are TRBV4-1 and TRBJ2-7; no definite D call. The ends were cut back, 4 bases at V and 3 bases at J, with 16 bases in the middle. The CDR3 consists of 15 residues. Germline loops: CDR1 MGHRA, CDR2 YSYEKL.

The V gene is TRBV5-6, the J gene TRBJ1-1, with D possibly matching TRBD1 (5 bases). Germline loops: CDR1 SGHDT, CDR2 YYEEEE. The V gene lost 3 bases and the J gene lost 6 bases, with 15 bases spanning the gap. This CDR3 is 14 amino acids long. The CDR3 DNA is TGTGCCAGCAGCTCTATGCCGACGGGGCCTGAAGCTTTCTTT. This gives the protein CASSSMPTGPEAFF. Full variable domain (missing parts from reference TRBV5-6 and TRBJ1-1): DAGVTQSPTHLIKTRGQQVTLRCSPKSGHDTVSWYQQALGQGPQFIFQYYEEEERQRGNFPDRFSGHQFPNYSSELNVNALLLGDSALYLCASSSMPTGPEAFFGQGTRLTVV.

A few counts support this clonotype. The V gene is TRBV12-3 or TRBV12-4, the J gene TRBJ2-7, with TRBD2 matching over 9 bases. This CDR3 has 15 residues. The V and J ends lost 6 bases and 2 bases, in that order; junction bases with no gene match: 8. The CDR3 DNA is TGTGCCAGCAGCCCTATAGCGGGAGAGACCTACGAGCAGTACTTC. It yields the protein CASSPIAGETYEQYF.

CDR3 loop: CATSRVGQGVRQPQHF. The CDR3 DNA follows: TGTGCCACCAGCAGAGTGGGACAGGGGGTGCGTCAGCCCCAGCATTTT. The chain uses TRBV15 and TRBJ1-5; 11 bases are shared with TRBD1. With 1 base clipped from V and 6 bases from J, the junction kept 5 bases outside the gene matches. Germline V CDR1 and CDR2: LNHNV, YYDKDF (reference sequence). The CDR3 runs to 16 residues.

V and J are TRBV20-1 and TRBJ1-4, with D maybe TRBD1 (5 bases). Germline CDR1 and CDR2: DFQATT and SNEGSKA (reference sequence). There are 15 residues in the CDR3. V gave up 0 bases and J gave up 5 bases, with 13 bases separating them. CDR3: CSARDVGARNEKLFF. The CDR3 nucleotides are TGCAGTGCTAGAGACGTCGGGGCGAGGAATGAAAAACTGTTTTTT.

The chain carries TRBV20-1 and TRBJ2-5, with 8 bases lining up with TRBD1. The CDR3 runs 12 residues. V gave up 5 bases and J gave up 5 bases; unmatched junction bases: 4. Germline values: CDR1 DFQATT, CDR2 SNEGSKA (reference sequence). CDR3 region: CSAPDRVETQYF. The CDR3, as DNA: TGCAGTGCTCCGGACAGGGTGGAGACCCAGTACTTC.

The chain links TRBV29-1 to TRBJ1-2; D is possibly TRBD1 (6 bases). V was pared by 7 bases and J by 3 bases, with 12 bases between. CDR1 is SQVTM, CDR2 ANQGSEA, per germline. CDR3 length equals 12 residues. CDR3 in DNA: TGCAGCGGGCGATGGGGGCACTATGGCTACACCTTC. Residues: CSGRWGHYGYTF.

This clonotype was counted ten times or more. This chain uses TRBV12-3 or TRBV12-4 with TRBJ1-5; possible D gene TRBD1, 5 bases. The CDR3 consists of 15 residues. The V end was cut by 8 bases, the J end by 4 bases, with 18 bases between. The CDR3 region is CASGVWGSGNQPQHF. The CDR3 DNA sequence: TGTGCCAGCGGTGTTTGGGGGTCGGGAAATCAGCCCCAGCATTTT.

The V call is TRBV27, the J call TRBJ2-7; possible D gene TRBD1, 5 bases. Trimming cost V 6 bases and J 1 base, with 13 bases left between them. This CDR3 has 14 amino acids. Germline values: CDR1 MNHEY, CDR2 SMNVEV (reference sequence). CDR3: CASRKQVESYEQYF. CDR3 DNA: TGTGCCAGCAGAAAACAGGTAGAGTCCTACGAGCAGTACTTC.

Only a few counts were recorded for this clonotype. The J gene is TRBJ2-3, the V gene TRBV6-4; D not resolved. The germline CDR1 and CDR2 sequences are MRHNA and SNTAGT. V gave up 2 bases and J gave up 2 bases, with 5 bases separating them. The CDR3 length is 13 residues. The CDR3 protein is CASSDGNTDTQYF. The CDR3 nucleotides are TGTGCCAGCAGTGACGGGAACACAGATACGCAGTATTTT.